The 29 T cell receptor beta chains below were found in one sample sequenced in a study of blood T cell repertoires in COVID-19. Generated by immunoSEQ multiplex PCR, the TCRdb table keeps only in-frame clones and is missing some. Among under 45,000 clones listed, around 81% were seen once. The sequenced sample consisted of peripheral blood. The source of these receptors is a human donor in a cohort sampled during active COVID-19.

J is TRBJ2-3 and V is TRBV15, with TRBD1 matching over 7 bases. This CDR3 spans 14 amino acids. V was pared by 6 bases and J by 3 bases, with 6 bases of the junction left unmatched. From germline, CDR1 is LNHNV and CDR2 YYDKDF (reference sequence). CDR3 amino acids: CATREGANTDTQYF. In DNA form, the CDR3 reads TGTGCCACCAGAGAGGGGGCGAATACAGATACGCAGTATTTT.

The rearrangement joins TRBV7-2 to TRBJ2-3, with D possibly being TRBD2 (7 bases). The CDR3 has 13 residues. V lost 1 base and J lost 11, with 13 bases in between. From germline, CDR1 is SGHTA and CDR2 FQGNSA. CDR3 DNA sequence: TGTGCCAGCAGCTTAGGGTCAAGGGGGGGGCAGTATTTT. This sequence encodes CASSLGSRGGQYF.

V gene TRBV28 combines with J gene TRBJ2-5; 7 bases are a match to TRBD2. Germline V CDR1 and CDR2: MDHEN, SYDVKM. This CDR3 has 14 amino acids. V was pared by 3 bases and J by 2 bases, with 3 bases of the junction left unmatched. In DNA, the CDR3 is TGTGCCAGCAGTTTGGGCGGGGGACAAGAGACCCAGTACTTC. It codes for CASSLGGGQETQYF.

The J gene is TRBJ2-7, the V gene TRBV6-2 or TRBV6-3, with 9 bases matching TRBD2. Germline CDR1 reads MNHEY; CDR2 reads SVGEGT. The ends lost 0 bases at V and 5 bases at J; junction bases unmatched: 8. The CDR3 spans 16 residues. Written as DNA, the CDR3 is TGTGCCAGCAGTTACTCTATCGCGGGGGGGCCTGACGAGCAGTACTTC. Protein sequence: CASSYSIAGGPDEQYF.

The chain links TRBV25-1 to TRBJ1-4, with 7 bases identical to TRBD1. This CDR3 comprises 16 residues. The V gene end was trimmed by 6 bases and the J gene end by 4 bases; junction bases not matched to a gene: 11. Germline V gene sequence: CDR1 MGHDK, CDR2 SYGVNS. CDR3 sequence: CASRKGTGALNEKLFF. DNA for the CDR3: TGTGCCAGCAGGAAGGGCACAGGGGCCCTTAATGAAAAACTGTTTTTT.

In this sample, this clone turned up a few times. The chain combines TRBV19 with TRBJ2-7, with D maybe TRBD1 (6 bases). There are 13 residues in the CDR3. Germline V CDR1 and CDR2: LNHDA, SQIVND (reference sequence). V dropped 0 bases and J dropped 5 bases, with 8 bases sitting between them. CDR3 coding DNA: TGTGCCAGTAGTATAGAGGCAGGGGACGAGCAGTACTTC. This codes for CASSIEAGDEQYF.

V and J are TRBV10-3 and TRBJ1-1; possibly TRBD1 for D (6 bases). The V gene's germline CDR1 is ENHRY and CDR2 SYGVKD. With 4 bases removed from V and 1 base from J, the gap between germline ends came to 13 bases. This CDR3 spans 15 amino acids. In nucleotides, the CDR3 is TGTGCCATCAGTGGCGCAGGGGCTGGGAACACTGAAGCTTTCTTT. This encodes CAISGAGAGNTEAFF.

The chain has TRBV13 and TRBJ1-1, with no clear D. Germline CDR1 and CDR2: PRHDT and FYEKMQ (reference sequence). V lost 0 bases and J 4 bases, leaving 15 bases between the germline ends. This CDR3 contains 16 residues. This CDR3 is CASSLGETQPGTEAFF. The CDR3 DNA follows: TGTGCCAGCAGCTTAGGTGAGACCCAACCGGGCACTGAAGCTTTCTTT.

This sequence joins TRBV15 and TRBJ2-3; 9 nucleotides match TRBD1. Trimming removed 3 bases from V and 2 bases from J; junction bases left unmatched: 6. Germline assignment: CDR1 LNHNV and CDR2 YYDKDF (reference sequence). The CDR3 runs 16 residues. The CDR3 loop reads CATSSWDREHTDTQYF. The CDR3 nucleotides read TGTGCCACCAGCAGCTGGGACAGGGAGCACACAGATACGCAGTATTTT.

Here the CDR3 reads CAISLGGNSPLHF. The CDR3 nucleotides are TGTGCCATCAGTCTAGGGGGTAATTCACCCCTCCACTTT. The chain links TRBV10-3 to TRBJ1-6, with TRBD1 as a possible D gene (6 bases). The CDR3 has 13 amino acids. Germline V gene data show CDR1 as ENHRY and CDR2 as SYGVKD. Deletions cut 5 bases from V and 6 bases from J, with 8 bases between.

The V and J genes are TRBV19 and TRBJ1-5; D is ambiguous. Trimming took off 6 bases at V and 1 base at J, with 10 bases between the two ends. The CDR3 has 14 amino acids. Germline assignment: CDR1 LNHDA and CDR2 SQIVND (reference sequence). In DNA, the CDR3 is TGTGCCAGTAGCCTGACATACAGCAATCAGCCCCAGCATTTT. Its translation is CASSLTYSNQPQHF.

The chain couples TRBV19 to TRBJ1-1, with D hard to call. V dropped 4 bases and J dropped 3 bases, with 9 bases sitting between them. Germline CDR1 and CDR2: LNHDA and SQIVND (reference sequence). CDR3 length equals 13 residues. The CDR3 loop reads CASSKARYTEAFF. The CDR3 DNA is TGTGCCAGTAGTAAGGCGAGGTACACTGAAGCTTTCTTT.

This clone was detected a few times. As DNA, the CDR3 is TGTGCCAGCAACCCTCAGATAAAGCCCCAGCATTTT. It yields the protein CASNPQIKPQHF. The V gene is TRBV6-5, the J gene TRBJ1-5, with unresolved D. V was pared by 7 bases and J by 8 bases, with 12 bases between. Germline V gene sequence: CDR1 MNHEY, CDR2 SVGAGI. This CDR3 has 12 amino acids.

The chain joins TRBV3-1 (or the pseudogene TRBV3-2) to TRBJ2-1; D remains ambiguous. V lost 1 base, J lost 6 bases, and 7 bases lay in between. From germline, CDR1 is LGHDT and CDR2 YNNKEL (reference sequence). The CDR3 runs 13 residues. CDR3 in DNA: TGTGCCAGCAGCCAAGGTCGGGTCAATGAGCAGTTCTTC. This codes for CASSQGRVNEQFF.

The rearrangement uses TRBV19 and TRBJ1-1, with 7 bases lining up with TRBD1. Germline CDR1 reads LNHDA; CDR2 reads SQIVND (reference sequence). V trimming: 3 bases; J trimming: 2 bases; junction bases outside the gene matches: 6. The CDR3 length is 15 residues. In DNA form, the CDR3 reads TGTGCCAGTAGTATCTCCGGGACAGCCAACACTGAAGCTTTCTTT. It is translated as CASSISGTANTEAFF.

The chain carries TRBV6-5 and TRBJ2-7, with 8 bases lining up with TRBD1. Germline loops: CDR1 MNHEY, CDR2 SVGAGI. V was clipped by 6 bases and J by 9 bases; unmatched bases: 4. This CDR3 has 11 residues. The CDR3 loop is CASRGTGPQYF. CDR3 bases: TGTGCCAGCAGGGGGACAGGACCGCAGTACTTC.

The gene calls are TRBV6-5 and TRBJ1-2; TRBD1 matches at 8 bases. The CDR3 spans 14 residues. CDR1 MNHEY and CDR2 SVGAGI come from the germline V gene. V was clipped by 7 bases and J by 2 bases; unmatched bases: 6. In DNA form, the CDR3 reads TGTGCCAGCATTAAACCAGGGGGCAACTATGGCTACACCTTC. As protein: CASIKPGGNYGYTF.

The chain combines TRBV3-1 (or the pseudogene TRBV3-2) with TRBJ1-2; possibly TRBD1 for D (6 bases). This CDR3 is 14 amino acids long. Trimming stripped 4 bases from V and 5 bases from J, with 14 bases between. CDR1 LGHDT and CDR2 YNNKEL come from the germline V gene (reference sequence). The CDR3 region is CASSPGTWGYGYTF. CDR3 nucleotides: TGTGCCAGCAGCCCCGGGACATGGGGGTATGGCTACACCTTC.

The rearrangement joins TRBV5-1 to TRBJ1-6; 9 positions agree with TRBD1. Germline trimming cut 5 bases from V and 10 bases from J; bases unmatched to any gene: 10. The CDR3 runs 15 residues. Germline V gene lookup returns CDR1 SGHRS and CDR2 YFSETQ. In DNA form, the CDR3 reads TGCGCCAGCAGTCCCGGGACAGGGACGAACTCACCCCTCCACTTT. Translated, it gives CASSPGTGTNSPLHF. The full variable domain, rest sourced from reference TRBV5-1 and TRBJ1-6, is KAGVTQTPRYLIKTRGQQVTLSCSPISGHRSVSWYQQTPGQGLQFLFEYFSETQRNKGNFPGRFSGRQFSNSRSEMNVSTLELGDSALYLCASSPGTGTNSPLHFGNGTRLTVT.

J is TRBJ2-1 and V is TRBV11-3; possibly TRBD1 for D (6 bases). The V gene lost 1 base and the J gene lost 4 bases, with 11 bases spanning the gap. CDR1 is SGHNT and CDR2 is YENEEA in the germline V gene. The CDR3 consists of 15 residues. CDR3 sequence: CASSLGQGNYNEQFF. The CDR3 bases are TGTGCCAGCAGCTTAGGGCAGGGGAATTACAATGAGCAGTTCTTC.

V usage is TRBV12-3 or TRBV12-4 and J usage is TRBJ2-3; D might be TRBD2 (5 bases). V was clipped by 4 bases and J by 8 bases, with 13 bases between them. The CDR3 contains 13 residues. Here the CDR3 reads CASSSELVATQYF. The CDR3 nucleotides read TGTGCCAGCAGTTCCGAACTAGTGGCTACGCAGTATTTT.

The gene calls are TRBV30 and TRBJ2-2; TRBD1 is a possible D gene (6 bases). Germline lookup yields CDR1 GTSNPN and CDR2 SVGIG (reference sequence). This CDR3 has 15 amino acids. Trimming left V 4 bases short and J 0 bases short, with 12 bases between. In DNA form, the CDR3 reads TGTGCCTGGATGATAGGGACAACGAACACCGGGGAGCTGTTTTTT. Its protein product is CAWMIGTTNTGELFF.

This chain joins TRBV9 and TRBJ2-7; 7 nucleotides match TRBD1. Germline trimming cut 0 bases from V and 1 base from J; bases unmatched to any gene: 4. CDR1 and CDR2 (germline): SGDLS, YYNGEE. The CDR3 is 15 residues long. As DNA, the CDR3 is TGTGCCAGCAGCGTAGAGGCAGGGGGATCCTACGAGCAGTACTTC. Translated, it gives CASSVEAGGSYEQYF.

The CDR3 protein is CASSLEVGGWTF. DNA of the CDR3: TGTGCCAGCAGCTTAGAAGTTGGGGGCTGGACCTTC. The chain joins TRBV7-9 to TRBJ1-2, with a tentative D call TRBD1 (6 bases). Deletions cut 1 base from V and 14 bases from J, with 14 bases between. The CDR3 runs to 12 residues. Germline values: CDR1 SEHNR, CDR2 FQNEAQ (reference sequence).

The genes are TRBV2 and TRBJ1-3; TRBD1 might be the D (5 bases). CDR1 and CDR2 from the germline V gene are SNHLY and FYNNEI. The CDR3 consists of 14 residues. Trimming removed 3 bases from V and 3 bases from J, with 9 bases in between. Written as DNA, the CDR3 is TGTGCCAGCAGTGATCCAGGGCGTGGAAACACCATATATTTT. Its translation: CASSDPGRGNTIYF.

The DNA of the CDR3 is TGTGCCAGCACTCGACAGCTAAATAACTATGGCTACACCTTC. It encodes CASTRQLNNYGYTF. This chain connects TRBV2 to TRBJ1-2; TRBD1 might be the D (5 bases). Trimming stripped 7 bases from V and 1 base from J, with 13 bases between. Germline CDR1 and CDR2: SNHLY and FYNNEI. The CDR3 totals 14 residues.

The chain joins TRBV10-3 to TRBJ2-4, with a tentative D call TRBD2 (6 bases). Between the trimmed V and J ends, which lost 0 bases and 5 bases, there was a span of 11 bases. There are 15 residues in the CDR3. CDR1 is ENHRY and CDR2 is SYGVKD in the germline V gene. The CDR3 region has the DNA TGTGCCATCAGTGAGTCGGCGGGGAACGAAAACATTCAGTACTTC. Residues: CAISESAGNENIQYF.

CDR3 sequence reads: CASSYYHPGQTYNEQFF. CDR3 nucleotide sequence: TGTGCCAGCAGTTACTACCATCCGGGACAGACCTACAATGAGCAGTTCTTC. The genes are TRBV6-9 and TRBJ2-1; 7 nucleotides agree with TRBD1. The germline CDR1 and CDR2 sequences are MNHGY and SVAAGI. The length of the CDR3 is 17 residues. With V trimmed by 3 bases and J by 2 bases, 10 bases remained unmatched.

This chain joins TRBV7-2 and TRBJ2-3, with D possibly being TRBD1 (5 bases). Germline CDR1 is SGHTA and CDR2 is FQGNSA. The V and J ends lost 5 bases and 2 bases respectively, with 11 bases between them. The CDR3 has 14 residues. The CDR3 nucleotides are TGTGCCAGCAGCCCTTTGGGGCTCACAGATACGCAGTATTTT. Translated: CASSPLGLTDTQYF.